The T cell receptor beta chain described here comes from a study of blood T cell repertoires in COVID-19. Whole-study context: Researchers got acute and convalescent COVID-19 samples from the United States, Italy and Spain. T cells, B-cell-depleted T cells, or PBMCs supplied cDNA or gDNA.

Repertoires were generated with immunoSEQ multiplex PCR, while TCRdb's copy carries only in-frame clones and drops some. The table shows about 120,000 clones, with 78% occurring only once. This CDR3 is built from 14 residues. CDR1 is SNHLY and CDR2 is FYNNEI in the germline V gene. V dropped 6 bases and J dropped 5; count of bases not matched to a gene: 6. This chain uses TRBV2 with TRBJ2-7; the match to TRBD1 covers 11 bases. This receptor was identified in a man between 65 and 85 years old with acute or convalescent COVID-19. Input material: peripheral blood. This CDR3 reads CASRPGQGDHEQYF. The DNA for the CDR3 is TGTGCCAGCAGACCGGGACAGGGGGACCACGAGCAGTACTTC. Drawing the rest from reference TRBV2 and TRBJ2-7, the complete variable domain is EPEVTQTPSHQVTQMGQEVILRCVPISNHLYFYWYRQILGQKVEFLVSFYNNEISEKSEIFDDQFSVERPDGSNFTLKIRSTKLEDSAMYFCASRPGQGDHEQYFGPGTRLTVT.